Listed here are 13 T cell receptor beta chains from one sample, sequenced in a study of tumor-infiltrating lymphocytes in primary liver carcinoma. The study extracted blood RNA from unsorted whole blood and also extracted germline DNA. Synthesis of TCR beta cDNA was carried out from about 0.55 ug total RNA with a constant-region primer. ARM-PCR, slightly modified, supplied the TCR beta libraries through three nested multiplex PCR rounds. The two initial PCR rounds, 9 to 11 cycles each, used TRBV1-TRBV30 forward and C-beta reverse primers. Using its own MiXCR run on the multiplex PCR reads, TCRdb lists one record per CDR3 protein. The sample consists of 310,000 or so distinct CDR3 sequences, 58% of them appearing once. Sequencing input: peripheral blood. The receptors come from a woman aged 25 to 45 with primary liver carcinoma and hepatitis B virus infection.

On this clonotype: This could be a read error, since a much larger clone is one nucleotide away. As the CDR3 is not closed by the conserved phenylalanine or tryptophan, this likely results from a read error. The V and J genes are TRBV4-3 and TRBJ2-1; D is perhaps TRBD1 (6 bases). Germline V gene data show CDR1 as LGHNA and CDR2 as YSLEER. The CDR3 contains 13 residues. Deletions cut 0 bases from V and 10 bases from J, with 10 bases between. The CDR3 region has the DNA TGCGCCAGCAGCCAAGATCCCGGACAGGAGCAGTTCTCC. Residues: CASSQDPGQEQFS.

Concerning this clonotype: With a much larger clone just one base away, this may be a read error. The missing conserved phenylalanine or tryptophan at the end of this CDR3 makes a read error likely. The chain links TRBV12-5 to TRBJ2-7, with D hard to call. Germline values: CDR1 LGHNT, CDR2 FRNRAP. V was pared by 5 bases and J by 4 bases, with 9 bases between. The CDR3 spans 12 residues. The CDR3 bases are TGTGCTAGTGGTCTTGGAGCATACGAGCAGTACTAC. This sequence encodes CASGLGAYEQYY.

In nucleotides, the CDR3 is TGCGCCAGCAGCCAAGTCGGTAACTCCTATAATTCACCCCTCCACTTT. Protein product: CASSQVGNSYNSPLHF. The J gene is TRBJ1-6, the V gene TRBV4-1; unclear D gene. Trimming stripped 1 base from V and 0 bases from J, with 7 bases between. The length of the CDR3 is 16 residues. Per the germline V gene, CDR1 is MGHRA and CDR2 is YSYEKL.

Note on this clonotype: One end of the junction is discordant with germline, which a read error may explain. This sequence joins TRBV6-5 and TRBJ2-2; TRBD2 is a possible D gene (5 bases). This CDR3 contains 15 residues. Germline V gene data show CDR1 as MNHEY and CDR2 as SVGAGI. CDR3 loop: CASSKLDINTGELSF. The CDR3 DNA follows: TGTGCCAGCAGTAAATTAGACATCAACACCGGGGAGCTGTCTTTT.

The chain couples TRBV6-1 to TRBJ2-7; 9 nucleotides agree with TRBD2. V trimming: 3 bases; J trimming: 0 bases; junction bases outside the gene matches: 3. This CDR3 spans 15 amino acids. Looked up from germline, CDR1 is MNHNS and CDR2 is SASEGT. CDR3 in amino acids: CASSDPAGGSYEQYF. In DNA, the CDR3 is TGTGCCAGCAGTGACCCAGCGGGAGGCTCCTACGAGCAGTACTTC.

The gene calls are TRBV12-3 or TRBV12-4 and TRBJ1-5, with 8 nucleotides matching TRBD1. The CDR3 sequence is 16 residues long. The ends lost 9 bases at V and 5 bases at J; junction bases unmatched: 15. CDR3 in DNA: TGTGCCAGTAGTCCGGACTCGGGACAGGCACATCAGCCCCAGCATTTT. This codes for CASSPDSGQAHQPQHF.

The genes are TRBV6-5 and TRBJ2-7; a possible D gene is TRBD2 (7 bases). Trimming took off 8 bases at V and 6 bases at J, with 23 bases between the two ends. This CDR3 is built from 15 residues. Per the germline V gene, CDR1 is MNHEY and CDR2 is SVGAGI. CDR3 region: CASSPWGGVGGEQYF. As DNA, the CDR3 is TGTGCCAGCTCCCCGTGGGGGGGCGTTGGTGGCGAGCAGTACTTC.

Notes on this clonotype: Being one base from a much bigger clone, this may be a read error. Here the CDR3 reads CASGEGGGNEKLFF. The CDR3 bases are TGTGCCAGCGGTGAGGGCGGGGGGAACGAAAAACTGTTTTTT. V and J are TRBV6-1 and TRBJ1-4; D may be TRBD1 (5 bases). CDR3 length: 14 amino acids. Germline values: CDR1 MNHNS, CDR2 SASEGT.

Notes on this clonotype: This sequence may be a read error, since a much larger clone differs from it by one base. The V call is TRBV4-2, the J call TRBJ2-5, with D hard to call. CDR3 length equals 14 residues. Germline V gene data show CDR1 as LGHNA and CDR2 as YNFKEQ. This CDR3 is CTSSQAVFGETQYF. The CDR3 DNA reads as TGTACCAGCAGCCAAGCTGTTTTCGGAGAGACCCAGTACTTC.

At least ten counts were recorded for this clonotype. The chain has TRBV11-2 and TRBJ2-7; D might be TRBD2 (7 bases). Germline V gene lookup returns CDR1 SGHAT and CDR2 FQNNGV. Between the trimmed V and J ends, which lost 5 bases and 3 bases, there was a span of 17 bases. The CDR3 consists of 15 residues. CDR3 sequence reads: CASSTGGGVVYEQYF. CDR3 DNA: TGTGCCAGCAGCACGGGGGGCGGGGTAGTCTACGAGCAGTACTTC.

The rearrangement links TRBV28 to TRBJ2-1; 13 positions match TRBD2. The ends lost 2 bases at V and 9 bases at J; junction bases unmatched: 7. CDR1 and CDR2 (germline): MDHEN, SYDVKM. The CDR3 totals 16 residues. The chain's CDR3 is CASSLGGLAGRSEQFF. The DNA of the CDR3 is TGTGCCAGCAGTTTAGGGGGACTAGCGGGAAGAAGTGAGCAGTTCTTC.

For this clonotype: Relative to the germline gene, one junction end is altered; a read error may explain this. This chain joins TRBV11-2 and TRBJ2-1, with D possibly matching TRBD1 (6 bases). The V gene's germline CDR1 is SGHAT and CDR2 FQNNGV. The CDR3 sequence is 12 residues long. The CDR3 bases are TGTGCCAGTAGCTGGACAGCGAGGGAGCAGTTCTTC. Its protein is CASSWTAREQFF.

In the case of this clonotype: At one end the junction does not follow the germline gene, possibly because of a read error. The rearrangement links TRBV11-2 to TRBJ2-1, with a possible D match to TRBD2 (6 bases). This CDR3 comprises 15 residues. From germline, CDR1 is SGHAT and CDR2 FQNNGV. This CDR3 is CGSSLGGANYNERFF. CDR3 nucleotide sequence: TGTGGCAGCAGCTTAGGCGGGGCTAACTACAATGAGCGGTTCTTC. Complete variable domain (other parts from reference TRBV11-2 and TRBJ2-1): EAGVAQSPRYKIIEKRQSVAFWCNPISGHATLYWYQQILGQGPKLLIQFQNNGVVDDSQLPKDRFSAERLKGVDSTLKIQPAKLEDSAVYLCGSSLGGANYNERFFGPGTRLTVL.